The present T cell receptor beta chain was sequenced within a study of cytotoxic CD8 clonotypes in ibrutinib-treated CLL. Germline values: CDR1 LNHDA, CDR2 SQIVND (reference sequence). V was cut by 4 bases and J by 6 bases, with 19 bases left in between. The CDR3 extends over 15 amino acids. The planned depth of sequencing spanned 1 in 200,000 to 1 in 1 million T cells. The data were produced by immunoSEQ multiplex PCR, yet TCRdb's version contains in-frame clones alone and is incomplete. This sample yields about 310,000 clones, of which around four fifths are seen a single time; roughly 6.3% belongs to the top ten.

The sequence came from a human donor with chronic lymphocytic leukemia. Sequenced here: PBMCs, sampled before ibrutinib treatment. The rearrangement joins TRBV19 to TRBJ2-7; D perhaps matches TRBD2 (6 bases). For the CDR3, the DNA is TGTGCCAGTAGTAAAGGAGGGGTTCTGGGTTCCGAGCAGTACTTC. Its translation is CASSKGGVLGSEQYF.